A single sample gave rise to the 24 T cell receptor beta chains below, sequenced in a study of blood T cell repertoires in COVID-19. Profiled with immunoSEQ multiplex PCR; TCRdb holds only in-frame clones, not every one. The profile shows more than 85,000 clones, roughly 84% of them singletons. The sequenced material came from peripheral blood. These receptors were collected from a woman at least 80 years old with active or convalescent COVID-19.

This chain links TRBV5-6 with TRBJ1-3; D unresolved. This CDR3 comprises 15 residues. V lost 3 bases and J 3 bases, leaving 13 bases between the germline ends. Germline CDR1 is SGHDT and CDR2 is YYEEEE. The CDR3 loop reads CASSWRRPGGNTIYF. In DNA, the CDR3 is TGTGCCAGCAGCTGGCGGCGACCTGGTGGAAACACCATATATTTT. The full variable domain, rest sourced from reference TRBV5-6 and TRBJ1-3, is DAGVTQSPTHLIKTRGQQVTLRCSPKSGHDTVSWYQQALGQGPQFIFQYYEEEERQRGNFPDRFSGHQFPNYSSELNVNALLLGDSALYLCASSWRRPGGNTIYFGEGSWLTVV.

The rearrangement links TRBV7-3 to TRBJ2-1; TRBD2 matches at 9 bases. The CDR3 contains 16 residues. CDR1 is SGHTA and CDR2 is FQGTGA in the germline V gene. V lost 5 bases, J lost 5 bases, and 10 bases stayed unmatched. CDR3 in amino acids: CASSLRGTSFDNEQFF. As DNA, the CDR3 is TGTGCCAGCAGCCTCCGCGGGACTAGCTTCGACAATGAGCAGTTCTTC.

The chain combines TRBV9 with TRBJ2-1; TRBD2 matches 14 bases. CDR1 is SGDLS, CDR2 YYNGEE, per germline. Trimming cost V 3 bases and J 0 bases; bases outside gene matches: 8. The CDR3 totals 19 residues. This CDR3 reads CASSAGTSGSQSSYNEQFF. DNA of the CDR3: TGTGCCAGCAGCGCGGGGACTAGCGGGAGTCAGAGCTCCTACAATGAGCAGTTCTTC.

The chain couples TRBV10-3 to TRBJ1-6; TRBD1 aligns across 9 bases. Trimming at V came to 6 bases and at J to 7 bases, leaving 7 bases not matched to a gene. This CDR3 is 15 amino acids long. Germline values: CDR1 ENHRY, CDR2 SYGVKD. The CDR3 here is CAIRLTDRGNSPLHF. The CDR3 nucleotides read TGTGCCATCAGATTAACGGACAGGGGAAATTCACCCCTCCACTTT.

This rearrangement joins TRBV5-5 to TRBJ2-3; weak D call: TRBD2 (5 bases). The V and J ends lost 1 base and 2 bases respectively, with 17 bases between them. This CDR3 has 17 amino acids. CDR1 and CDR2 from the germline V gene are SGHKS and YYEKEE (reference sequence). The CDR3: CASSLLPPPGSTDTQYF. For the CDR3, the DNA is TGTGCCAGCAGCTTGCTCCCGCCCCCGGGATCCACAGATACGCAGTATTTT.

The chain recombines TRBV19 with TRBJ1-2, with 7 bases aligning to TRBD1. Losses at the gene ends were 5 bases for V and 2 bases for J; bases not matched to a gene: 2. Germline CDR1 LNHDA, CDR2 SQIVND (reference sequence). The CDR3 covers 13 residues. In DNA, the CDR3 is TGTGCCAGTAGTCGGGACAGAAACTATGGCTACACCTTC. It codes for CASSRDRNYGYTF.

The CDR3 region is CASKYTWSGGWDSPLHF. As DNA, the CDR3 is TGTGCCAGCAAGTATACATGGTCGGGGGGGTGGGATTCACCCCTCCACTTT. V and J are TRBV25-1 and TRBJ1-6; maybe TRBD1 (5 bases). The CDR3 contains 17 residues. With 7 bases removed from V and 8 bases from J, the gap between germline ends came to 24 bases. From germline, CDR1 is MGHDK and CDR2 SYGVNS.

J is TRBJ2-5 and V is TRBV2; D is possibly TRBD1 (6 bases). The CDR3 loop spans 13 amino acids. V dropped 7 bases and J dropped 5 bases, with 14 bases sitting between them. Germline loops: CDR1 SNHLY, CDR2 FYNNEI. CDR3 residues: CASTGAPTETQYF. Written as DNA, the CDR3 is TGTGCCAGCACAGGGGCCCCGACGGAGACCCAGTACTTC.

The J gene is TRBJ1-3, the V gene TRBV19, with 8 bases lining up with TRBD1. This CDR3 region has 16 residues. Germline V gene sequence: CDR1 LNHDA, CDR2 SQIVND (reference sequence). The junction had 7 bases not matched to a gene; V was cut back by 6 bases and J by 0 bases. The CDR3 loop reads CASRPVQGDSGNTIYF. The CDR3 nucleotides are TGTGCCAGTAGGCCTGTACAGGGGGACTCTGGAAACACCATATATTTT.

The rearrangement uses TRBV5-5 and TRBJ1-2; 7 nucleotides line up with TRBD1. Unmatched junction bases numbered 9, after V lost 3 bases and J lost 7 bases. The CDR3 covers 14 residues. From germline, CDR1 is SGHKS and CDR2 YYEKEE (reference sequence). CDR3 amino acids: CASSSTGDPFGYTF. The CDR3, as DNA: TGTGCCAGCAGCTCTACAGGGGACCCATTTGGCTACACCTTC.

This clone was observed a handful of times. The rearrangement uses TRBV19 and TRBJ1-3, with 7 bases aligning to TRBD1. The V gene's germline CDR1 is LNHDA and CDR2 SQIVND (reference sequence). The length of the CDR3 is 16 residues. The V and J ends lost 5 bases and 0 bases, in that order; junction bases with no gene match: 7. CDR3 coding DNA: TGTGCCAGTAGTTGGCTGACAGGGAGCTCTGGAAACACCATATATTTT. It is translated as CASSWLTGSSGNTIYF.

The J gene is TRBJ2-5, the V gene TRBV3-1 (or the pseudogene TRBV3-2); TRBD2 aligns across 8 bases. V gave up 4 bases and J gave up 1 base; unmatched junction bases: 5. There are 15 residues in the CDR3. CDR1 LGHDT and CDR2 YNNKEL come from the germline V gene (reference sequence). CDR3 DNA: TGTGCCAGCAGCCCCCCAACTAGCGGCCAAGAGACCCAGTACTTC. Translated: CASSPPTSGQETQYF.

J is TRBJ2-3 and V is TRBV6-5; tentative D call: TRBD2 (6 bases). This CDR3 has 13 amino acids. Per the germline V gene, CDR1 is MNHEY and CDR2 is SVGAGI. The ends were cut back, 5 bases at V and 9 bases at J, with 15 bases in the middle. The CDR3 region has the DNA TGTGCCAGCAGTAGGCGGGACCTCGACACGCAGTATTTT. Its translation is CASSRRDLDTQYF.

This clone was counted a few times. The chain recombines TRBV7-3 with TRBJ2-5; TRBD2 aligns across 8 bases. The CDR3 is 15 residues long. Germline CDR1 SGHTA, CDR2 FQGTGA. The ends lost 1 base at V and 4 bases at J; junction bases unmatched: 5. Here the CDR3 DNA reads TGTGCCAGCAGCTTAAGTGGGCTAGCGGGAGAGACCCAGTACTTC. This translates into CASSLSGLAGETQYF.

The CDR3, as DNA: TGTGCCAGCAGTGAATACCGGACTAGCGGGAGCAATGAGCAGTTCTTC. This codes for CASSEYRTSGSNEQFF. The chain has TRBV25-1 and TRBJ2-1, with 13 bases aligning to TRBD2. The CDR3 runs 16 residues. J lost 6 bases, V lost 0 bases, and 2 bases had no gene match. Per the germline V gene, CDR1 is MGHDK and CDR2 is SYGVNS.

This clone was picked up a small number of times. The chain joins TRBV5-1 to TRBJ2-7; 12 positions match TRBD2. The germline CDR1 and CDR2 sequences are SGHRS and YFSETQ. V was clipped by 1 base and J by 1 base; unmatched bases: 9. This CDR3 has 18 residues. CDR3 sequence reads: CASSLLTSGRTASYEQYF. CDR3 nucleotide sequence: TGCGCCAGCAGCTTGTTGACTAGCGGGAGAACCGCTTCCTACGAGCAGTACTTC.

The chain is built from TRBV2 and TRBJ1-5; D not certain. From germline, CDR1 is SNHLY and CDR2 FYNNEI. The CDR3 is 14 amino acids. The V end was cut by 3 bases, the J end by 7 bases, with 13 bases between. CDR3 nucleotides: TGTGCCAGCAGTGACGTCGCGGGCGAACAGCCCCAGCATTTT. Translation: CASSDVAGEQPQHF.

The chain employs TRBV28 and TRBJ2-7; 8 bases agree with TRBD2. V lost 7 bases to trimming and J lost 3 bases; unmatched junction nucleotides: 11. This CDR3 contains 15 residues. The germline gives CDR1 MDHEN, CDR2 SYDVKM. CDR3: CASMRGRRSGYEQYF. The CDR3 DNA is TGTGCCAGCATGCGCGGGAGGAGGTCGGGCTACGAGCAGTACTTC. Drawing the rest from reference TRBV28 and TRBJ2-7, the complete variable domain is DVKVTQSSRYLVKRTGEKVFLECVQDMDHENMFWYRQDPGLGLRLIYFSYDVKMKEKGDIPEGYSVSREKKERFSLILESASTNQTSMYLCASMRGRRSGYEQYFGPGTRLTVT.

The CDR3 sequence: CASSGGRNTDTQYF. CDR3 coding DNA: TGTGCCAGCAGTGGGGGGAGAAACACAGATACGCAGTATTTT. The chain is built from TRBV5-6 and TRBJ2-3; the D gene is possibly TRBD2 (6 bases). CDR3 length: 14 amino acids. Trimming took 5 bases from V and 2 from J, leaving 12 bases between them. CDR1 is SGHDT and CDR2 is YYEEEE in the germline V gene.

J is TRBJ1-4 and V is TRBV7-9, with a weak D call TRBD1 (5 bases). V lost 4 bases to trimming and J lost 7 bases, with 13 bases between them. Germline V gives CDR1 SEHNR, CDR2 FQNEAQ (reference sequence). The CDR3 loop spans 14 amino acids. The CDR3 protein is CASSSPARGEKLFF. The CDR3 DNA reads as TGTGCCAGCAGCTCACCCGCAAGGGGTGAAAAACTGTTTTTT.

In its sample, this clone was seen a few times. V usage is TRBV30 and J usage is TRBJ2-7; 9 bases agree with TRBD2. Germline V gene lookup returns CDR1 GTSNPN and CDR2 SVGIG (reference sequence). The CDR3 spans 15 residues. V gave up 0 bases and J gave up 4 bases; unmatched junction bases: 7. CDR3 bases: TGTGCCTGGAGTGTAGCCGGGCTAGCGGGGTACGAGCAGTACTTC. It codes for CAWSVAGLAGYEQYF.

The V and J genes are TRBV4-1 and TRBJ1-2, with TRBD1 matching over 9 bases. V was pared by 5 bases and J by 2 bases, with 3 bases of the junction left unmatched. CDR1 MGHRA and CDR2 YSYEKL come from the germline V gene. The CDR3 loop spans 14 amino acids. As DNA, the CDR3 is TGCGCCAGCAGCTGGGACAGGGTCAACTATGGCTACACCTTC. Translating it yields CASSWDRVNYGYTF.

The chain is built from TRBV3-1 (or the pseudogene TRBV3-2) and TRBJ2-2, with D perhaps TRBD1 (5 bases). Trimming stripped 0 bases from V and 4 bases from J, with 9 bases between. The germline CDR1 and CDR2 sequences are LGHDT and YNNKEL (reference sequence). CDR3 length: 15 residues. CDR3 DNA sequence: TGTGCCAGCAGCCAAGACGCAGGGCCCACCGGGGAGCTGTTTTTT. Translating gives CASSQDAGPTGELFF.

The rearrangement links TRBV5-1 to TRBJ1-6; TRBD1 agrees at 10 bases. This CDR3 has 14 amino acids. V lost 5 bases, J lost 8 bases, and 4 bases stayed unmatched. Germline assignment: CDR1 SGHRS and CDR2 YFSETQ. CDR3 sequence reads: CASRHGQGDSPLHF. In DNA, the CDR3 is TGCGCCAGCAGACATGGACAGGGGGATTCACCCCTCCACTTT.